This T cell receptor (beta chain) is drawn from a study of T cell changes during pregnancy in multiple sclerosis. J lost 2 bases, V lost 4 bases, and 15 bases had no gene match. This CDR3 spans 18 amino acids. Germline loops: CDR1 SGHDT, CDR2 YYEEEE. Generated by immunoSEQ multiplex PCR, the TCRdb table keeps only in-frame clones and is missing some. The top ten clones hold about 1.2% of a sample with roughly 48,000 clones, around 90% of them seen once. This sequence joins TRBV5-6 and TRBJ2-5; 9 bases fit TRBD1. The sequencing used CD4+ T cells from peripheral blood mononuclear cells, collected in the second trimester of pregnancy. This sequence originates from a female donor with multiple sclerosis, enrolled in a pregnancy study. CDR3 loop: CASSPKLFRDRAQETQYF. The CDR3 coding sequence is TGTGCCAGCAGCCCAAAATTATTCCGGGACAGGGCACAAGAGACCCAGTACTTC.